The entry that follows covers one T cell receptor beta chain sequence. The sample comes from a study of shared clonotypes between healthy human individuals. Germline V gene lookup returns CDR1 SGHTS and CDR2 YDEGEE. Trimming removed 7 bases from V and 2 bases from J, with 13 bases in between. The CDR3 is 14 residues long. Profiled with immunoSEQ multiplex PCR; TCRdb holds only in-frame clones, not every one. The sample holds over 1.4 million clones, approximately 96% seen once. This chain uses TRBV5-8 with TRBJ1-3; no clear D. Material for sequencing was naive CD4+ T cells sorted from blood. As for subset: CD45RA+ positively selected. This receptor was identified in a man aged 25-45 years in good health. CDR3 DNA: TGTGCCAGCTGTCCGCAGGTGGCTGGAAACACCATATATTTT. Amino acid sequence: CASCPQVAGNTIYF.